Only a few counts were recorded for the clone carrying this T cell receptor (beta chain). Its antigen is unidentified. Per the germline V gene, CDR1 is SGHVS and CDR2 is FQNEAQ. This CDR3 contains 14 residues. V was pared by 2 bases and J by 2 bases, with 10 bases between. This sample is drawn from a study of post-analysis software for immune sequencing data. General study findings and limits: Normalized Chao1 diversity was significantly reduced in patients versus controls. Roughly 5 TRBV segments occurring more often in patients than controls included TRBV5-6, TRBV5-1 and TRBV20-1.

The library was made from cDNA and included unique molecular identifiers. TCRdb fed the PCR reads into MiXCR, producing one record per CDR3 protein. Of roughly 430,000 distinct CDR3 sequences listed, 30% to 45% are singletons. The V and J genes are TRBV7-8 and TRBJ2-7; D may be TRBD1 or TRBD2 (5 bases each). This sequence originates from a girl between 2 and 10 years old with multiple sclerosis. The sequenced sample was blood. The chain's CDR3 is CASSLSTGPYEQYF. The CDR3 DNA reads TGTGCCAGCAGCTTATCTACGGGACCCTACGAGCAGTACTTC.